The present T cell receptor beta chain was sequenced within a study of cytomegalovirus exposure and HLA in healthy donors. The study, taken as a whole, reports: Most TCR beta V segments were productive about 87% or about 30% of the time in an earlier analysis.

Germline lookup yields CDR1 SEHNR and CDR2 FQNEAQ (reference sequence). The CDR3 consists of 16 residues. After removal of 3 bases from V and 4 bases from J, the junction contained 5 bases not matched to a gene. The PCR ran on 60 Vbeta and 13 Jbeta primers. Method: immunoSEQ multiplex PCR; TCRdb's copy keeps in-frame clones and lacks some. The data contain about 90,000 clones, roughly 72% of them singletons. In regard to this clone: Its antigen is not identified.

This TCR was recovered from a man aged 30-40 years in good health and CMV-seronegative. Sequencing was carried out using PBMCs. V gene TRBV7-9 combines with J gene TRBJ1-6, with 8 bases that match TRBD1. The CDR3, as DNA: TGTGCCAGCAGCTTCGATGACAGGGGATATAATTCACCCCTCCACTTT. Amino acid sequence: CASSFDDRGYNSPLHF.